This T cell receptor beta chain is drawn from a study of CD8 T cells in ankylosing spondylitis. Overall study findings and caveats: Several highly homologous variants made up a TCR beta motif, and this motif appeared characteristic of ankylosing spondylitis blood. Some motif variants had been reported before (in reactive arthritis synovial fluid and blood). Matched ankylosing spondylitis synovial fluid reportedly contained a significantly enriched population of disease-linked clones.

Scientists made TCR beta libraries using quantitative 5'-RACE with molecular barcodes. TCRdb reanalysed the 5' RACE reads using MiXCR and keeps one entry per CDR3 protein. The profile shows some 800,000 distinct CDR3 sequences, 12% of them singletons. The V end lost 3 bases, the J end lost 5 bases, and 17 bases lay between the germline ends. This CDR3 is 15 amino acids long. CDR1 is SGHRS and CDR2 is YFSETQ in the germline V gene. Concerning this clonotype: Its antigen is currently unknown.

Sequenced input: blood, either unsorted or a sorted T cell fraction (not recorded which). The chain couples TRBV5-1 to TRBJ2-5, with D tentatively TRBD1 (5 bases). This clonotype was obtained from a male donor with ankylosing spondylitis. The CDR3 DNA sequence: TGCGCCAGCAGCTCGACAGTCTGGGGCTTGGAGACCCAGTACTTC. This encodes CASSSTVWGLETQYF.